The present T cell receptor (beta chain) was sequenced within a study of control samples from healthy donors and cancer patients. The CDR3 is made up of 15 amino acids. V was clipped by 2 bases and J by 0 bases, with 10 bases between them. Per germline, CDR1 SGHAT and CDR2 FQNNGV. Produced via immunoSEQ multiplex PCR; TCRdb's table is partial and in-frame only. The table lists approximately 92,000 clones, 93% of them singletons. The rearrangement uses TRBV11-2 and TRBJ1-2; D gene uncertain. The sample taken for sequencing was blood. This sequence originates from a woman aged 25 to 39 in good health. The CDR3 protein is CASSLTGVANYGYTF. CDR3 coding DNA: TGTGCCAGCAGCTTAACGGGTGTAGCTAACTATGGCTACACCTTC.